This record covers a single T cell receptor (beta chain). This entry comes from a study of blood T cell repertoires in COVID-19. About the research overall: Sources were T cells, B-cell-depleted T cells, or PBMCs; the material itself was cDNA or gDNA.

Cohort 3 donors were reported recovered after two negative PCRs, clearance, or symptom resolution. Sequencing was performed with immunoSEQ multiplex PCR; in TCRdb, only in-frame clones are kept and a portion is missing. The sample contains 170,000 or so clones, around 73% of which appear only once. The TCR sequence derives from a woman in her 50s who had recovered from COVID-19. Sequencing was performed on PBMCs or T cells enriched from blood (not recorded which).

CDR3 DNA sequence: TGTGCCAGCAGCAAGGAGGACAGGATAAGGCCCACGTTGAACGAGCAGTACTTC. It is translated as CASSKEDRIRPTLNEQYF. This chain connects TRBV21-1 to TRBJ2-7; the listed D gene, TRBD1, was not tested against the DNA. TRBV21-1 is a recognized pseudogene. This CDR3 comprises 18 residues.